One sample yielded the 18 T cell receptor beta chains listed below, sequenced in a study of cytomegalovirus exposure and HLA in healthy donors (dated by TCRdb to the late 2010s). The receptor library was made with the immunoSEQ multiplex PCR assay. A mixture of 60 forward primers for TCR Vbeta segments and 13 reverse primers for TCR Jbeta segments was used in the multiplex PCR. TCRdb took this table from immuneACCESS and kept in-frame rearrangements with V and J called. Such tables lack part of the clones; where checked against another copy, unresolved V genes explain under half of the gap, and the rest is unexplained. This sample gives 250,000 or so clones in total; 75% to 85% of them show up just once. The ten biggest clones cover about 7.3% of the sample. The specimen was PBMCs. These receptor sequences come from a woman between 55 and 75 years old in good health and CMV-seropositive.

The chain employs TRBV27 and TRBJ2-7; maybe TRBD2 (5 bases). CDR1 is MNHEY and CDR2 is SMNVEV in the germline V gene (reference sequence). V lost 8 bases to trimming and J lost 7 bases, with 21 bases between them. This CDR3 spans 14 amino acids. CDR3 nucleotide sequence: TGTGCCAGCCTCCGGGGTGGTGGAAACGGGGAGCAGTACTTC. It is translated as CASLRGGGNGEQYF.

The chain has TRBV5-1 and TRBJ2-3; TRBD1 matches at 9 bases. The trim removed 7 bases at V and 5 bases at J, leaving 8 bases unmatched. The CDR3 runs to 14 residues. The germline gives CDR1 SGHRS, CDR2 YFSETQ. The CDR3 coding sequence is TGCGCCAGCTCCGGGACAGGGCCCGGAGATACGCAGTATTTT. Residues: CASSGTGPGDTQYF.

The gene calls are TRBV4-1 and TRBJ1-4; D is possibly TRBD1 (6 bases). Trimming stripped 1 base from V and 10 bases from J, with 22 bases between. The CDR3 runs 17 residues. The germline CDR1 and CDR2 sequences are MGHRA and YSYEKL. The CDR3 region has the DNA TGCGCCAGCAGCCAAGCGTACAGGGAAGCTTCTTCTGGAAAACTGTTTTTT. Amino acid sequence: CASSQAYREASSGKLFF.

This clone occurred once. Here the CDR3 reads CASRQTAGTASYEQYF. CDR3 DNA sequence: TGTGCCAGCAGACAGACCGCCGGGACTGCTTCCTACGAGCAGTACTTC. This chain links TRBV11-2 with TRBJ2-7, with D tentatively TRBD2 (6 bases). With 6 bases removed from V and 1 base from J, the gap between germline ends came to 19 bases. Germline loops: CDR1 SGHAT, CDR2 FQNNGV. The CDR3 is 16 amino acids.

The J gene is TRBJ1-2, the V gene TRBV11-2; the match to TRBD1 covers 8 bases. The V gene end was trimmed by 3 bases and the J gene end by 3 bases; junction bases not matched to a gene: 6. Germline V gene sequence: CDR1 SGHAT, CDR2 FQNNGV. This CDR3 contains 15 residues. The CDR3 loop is CASSLDRAEDYGYTF. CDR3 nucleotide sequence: TGTGCCAGCAGCTTGGACAGGGCTGAGGACTATGGCTACACCTTC.

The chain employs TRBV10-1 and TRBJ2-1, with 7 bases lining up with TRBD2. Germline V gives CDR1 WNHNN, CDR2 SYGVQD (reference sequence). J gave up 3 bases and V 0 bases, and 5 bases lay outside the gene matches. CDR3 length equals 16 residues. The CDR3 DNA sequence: TGCGCCAGCAGTGAGTCAACGGGAGGTCTCTACAATGAGCAGTTCTTC. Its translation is CASSESTGGLYNEQFF.

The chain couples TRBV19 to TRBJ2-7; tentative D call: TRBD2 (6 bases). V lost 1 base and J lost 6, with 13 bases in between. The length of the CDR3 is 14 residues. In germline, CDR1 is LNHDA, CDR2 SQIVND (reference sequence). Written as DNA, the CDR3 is TGTGCCAGTAGTATAGTGGGTAGCGGAGGCGAGCAGTACTTC. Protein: CASSIVGSGGEQYF.

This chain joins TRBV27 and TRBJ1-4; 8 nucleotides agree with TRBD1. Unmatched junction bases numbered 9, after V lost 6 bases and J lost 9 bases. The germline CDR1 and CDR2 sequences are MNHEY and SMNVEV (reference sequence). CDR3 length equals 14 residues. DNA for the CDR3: TGTGCCAGCAGCCCCACAGGGGGTTTGCAAAAACTGTTTTTT. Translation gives CASSPTGGLQKLFF.

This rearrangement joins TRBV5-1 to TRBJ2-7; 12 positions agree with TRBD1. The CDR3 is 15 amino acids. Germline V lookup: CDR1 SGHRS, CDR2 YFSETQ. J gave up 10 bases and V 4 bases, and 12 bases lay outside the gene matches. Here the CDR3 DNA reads TGCGCCAGCAGCGCGACGGGACAGGGGGCGCAAGGACAGTACTTC. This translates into CASSATGQGAQGQYF.

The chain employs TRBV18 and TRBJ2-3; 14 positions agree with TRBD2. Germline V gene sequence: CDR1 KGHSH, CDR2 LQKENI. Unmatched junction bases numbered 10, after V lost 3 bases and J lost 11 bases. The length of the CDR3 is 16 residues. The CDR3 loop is CASSPPGLAGEIGQYF. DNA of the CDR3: TGTGCCAGCTCACCCCCGGGACTAGCGGGAGAGATTGGGCAGTATTTT.

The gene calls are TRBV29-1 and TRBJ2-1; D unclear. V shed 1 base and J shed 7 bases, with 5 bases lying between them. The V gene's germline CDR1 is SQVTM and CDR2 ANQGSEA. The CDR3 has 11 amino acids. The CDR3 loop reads CSVEGLNEQFF. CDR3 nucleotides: TGCAGCGTTGAAGGTCTAAATGAGCAGTTCTTC.

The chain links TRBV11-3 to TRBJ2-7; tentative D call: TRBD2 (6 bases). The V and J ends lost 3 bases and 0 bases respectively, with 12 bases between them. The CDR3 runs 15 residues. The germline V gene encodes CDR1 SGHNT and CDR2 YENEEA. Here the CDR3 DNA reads TGTGCCAGCAGCTTGATTAGCGGCAGCTCCTACGAGCAGTACTTC. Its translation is CASSLISGSSYEQYF.

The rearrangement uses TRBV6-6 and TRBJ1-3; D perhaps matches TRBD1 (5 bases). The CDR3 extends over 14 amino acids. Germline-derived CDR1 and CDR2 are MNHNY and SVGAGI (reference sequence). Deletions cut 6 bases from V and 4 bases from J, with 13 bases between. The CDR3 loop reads CASRGGGGGNTIYF. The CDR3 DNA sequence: TGTGCCAGCAGGGGGGGTGGAGGAGGAAACACCATATATTTT.

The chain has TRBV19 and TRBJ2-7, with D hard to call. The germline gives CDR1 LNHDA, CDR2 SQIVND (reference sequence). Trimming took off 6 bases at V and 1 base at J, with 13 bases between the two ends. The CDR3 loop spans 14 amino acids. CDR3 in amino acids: CASRFLGWSYEQYF. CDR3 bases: TGTGCCAGTAGATTTCTAGGTTGGTCCTACGAGCAGTACTTC.

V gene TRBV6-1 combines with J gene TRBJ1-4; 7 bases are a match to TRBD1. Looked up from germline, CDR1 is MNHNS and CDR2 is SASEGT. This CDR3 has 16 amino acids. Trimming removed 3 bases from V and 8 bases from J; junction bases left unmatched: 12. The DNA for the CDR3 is TGTGCCAGCAGTGAGGGGGTGAGGGACAGACTCGAAAAACTGTTTTTT. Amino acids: CASSEGVRDRLEKLFF.

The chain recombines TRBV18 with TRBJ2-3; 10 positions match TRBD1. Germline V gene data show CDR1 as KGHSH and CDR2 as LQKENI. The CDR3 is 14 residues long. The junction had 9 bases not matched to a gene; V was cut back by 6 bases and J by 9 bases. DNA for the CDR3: TGTGCCAGCTCCCCGGGACAGGGGATAAGGACGCAGTATTTT. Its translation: CASSPGQGIRTQYF.

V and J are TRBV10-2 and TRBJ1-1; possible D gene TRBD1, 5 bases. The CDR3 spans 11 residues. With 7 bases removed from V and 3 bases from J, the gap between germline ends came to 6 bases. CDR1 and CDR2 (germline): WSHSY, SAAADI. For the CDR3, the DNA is TGCGCCAGCACGGGGGACACTGAAGCTTTCTTT. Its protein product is CASTGDTEAFF.

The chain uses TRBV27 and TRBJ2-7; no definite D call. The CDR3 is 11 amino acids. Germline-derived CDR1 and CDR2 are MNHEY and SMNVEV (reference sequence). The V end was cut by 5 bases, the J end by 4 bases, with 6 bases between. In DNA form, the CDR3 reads TGTGCCAGCAGTGCGGCATACGAGCAGTACTTC. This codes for CASSAAYEQYF.